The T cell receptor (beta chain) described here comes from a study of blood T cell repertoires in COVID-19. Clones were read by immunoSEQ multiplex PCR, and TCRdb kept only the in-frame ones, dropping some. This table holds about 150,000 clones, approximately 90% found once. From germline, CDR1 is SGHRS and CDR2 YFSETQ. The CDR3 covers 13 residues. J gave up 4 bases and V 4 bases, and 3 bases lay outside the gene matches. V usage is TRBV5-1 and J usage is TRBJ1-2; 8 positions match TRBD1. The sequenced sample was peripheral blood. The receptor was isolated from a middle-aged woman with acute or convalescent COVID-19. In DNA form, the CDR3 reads TGCGCCAGCAGCCCGGACAGGGTCTATGGCTACACCTTC. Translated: CASSPDRVYGYTF.